This T cell receptor beta chain was recorded in a study of blood T cell repertoires in COVID-19. Overall study context: Italy, Spain and the United States were the sources of the convalescent and acute COVID-19 samples. PBMCs, B-cell-depleted T cells, or T cells were the source of the cDNA or gDNA that made up the material.

The CDR3 is 15 amino acids. Per the germline V gene, CDR1 is SQVTM and CDR2 is ANQGSEA. The trim removed 6 bases at V and 6 bases at J, leaving 10 bases unmatched. Per the original data handling: Amplification with reference gene primers provided the estimates of nucleated cell counts. The method was immunoSEQ multiplex PCR; TCRdb's version includes in-frame clones alone and lacks a portion of them. The D gene and trimming were derived from the DNA, and the V and J assignments and clone size from that table. The sample carries about 98,000 clones, roughly 82% recorded once. This clonotype originated in a man aged 65-85 years with active or convalescent COVID-19. Sequencing was carried out using peripheral blood. The chain couples TRBV29-1 to TRBJ2-2; 10 nucleotides match TRBD1. CDR3 residues: CSVAEATGGSGELFF. In nucleotides, the CDR3 is TGCAGCGTCGCTGAGGCGACAGGGGGCTCCGGGGAGCTGTTTTTT.